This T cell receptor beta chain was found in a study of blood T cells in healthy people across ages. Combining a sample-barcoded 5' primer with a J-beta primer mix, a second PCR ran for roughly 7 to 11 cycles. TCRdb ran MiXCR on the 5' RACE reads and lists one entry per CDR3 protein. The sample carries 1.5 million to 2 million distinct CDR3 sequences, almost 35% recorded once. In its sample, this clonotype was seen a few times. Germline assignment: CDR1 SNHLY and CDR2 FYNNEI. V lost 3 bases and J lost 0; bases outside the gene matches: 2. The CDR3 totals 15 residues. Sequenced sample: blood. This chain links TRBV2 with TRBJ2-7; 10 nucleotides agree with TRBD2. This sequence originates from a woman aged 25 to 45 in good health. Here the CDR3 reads CASSDGLAVSYEQYF. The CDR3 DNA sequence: TGTGCCAGCAGTGACGGACTAGCGGTCTCCTACGAGCAGTACTTC.